This record looks at one T cell receptor beta chain sequence and its context. The antigen is undetermined. The entry originates in a study of beta chain features in type 1 diabetes. The study, taken as a whole, reports: Patients' naive, central memory and Treg TCRB repertoires seemed closer to one another than those of healthy donors. People with Type 1 diabetes carried modestly yet significantly shorter TCRB CDR3s in all four CD4+ subsets.

V dropped 2 bases and J dropped 4; count of bases not matched to a gene: 5. The CDR3 runs 16 residues. In germline, CDR1 is SGDLS, CDR2 YYNGEE. Expressed TCRB transcripts were sequenced after all isolated RNA was converted to cDNA. Repertoires were generated with immunoSEQ multiplex PCR, while TCRdb's copy carries only in-frame clones and drops some. The data contain 680,000 or so clones, around 15% of them seen just once; the ten biggest clones take up 0.093%. This receptor was identified in a man aged 18 to 30 in good health. The chain has TRBV9 and TRBJ2-2; 10 bases fit TRBD1. Specimen: naive CD4+ T cells from blood. The CDR3 loop is CASSVADRGRTGELFF. The CDR3 DNA is TGTGCCAGCAGCGTCGCCGACAGGGGGCGCACCGGGGAGCTGTTTTTT.